This T cell receptor beta chain was captured by sequencing in a study of response to subunit inactivated influenza vaccine. TCRdb called the RT-PCR reads again in MiXCR, with one record for every CDR3 protein. The data hold around 540,000 distinct CDR3 sequences, with 10% to 15% observed a single time. In its sample, this clonotype was seen a few times. V was pared by 7 bases and J by 0 bases, with 16 bases between. Germline CDR1 DFQATT, CDR2 SNEGSKA (reference sequence). This CDR3 comprises 14 residues. This receptor was identified in a man in his fifties who received an inactivated influenza vaccine. This specimen consisted of PBMCs from blood, obtained on the day of vaccination. The rearrangement uses TRBV20-1 and TRBJ2-7, with D possibly being TRBD1 or TRBD2 (6 bases each). This CDR3 is CSVPWGASSYEQYF. CDR3 coding DNA: TGCAGTGTCCCATGGGGGGCGAGCTCCTACGAGCAGTACTTC.